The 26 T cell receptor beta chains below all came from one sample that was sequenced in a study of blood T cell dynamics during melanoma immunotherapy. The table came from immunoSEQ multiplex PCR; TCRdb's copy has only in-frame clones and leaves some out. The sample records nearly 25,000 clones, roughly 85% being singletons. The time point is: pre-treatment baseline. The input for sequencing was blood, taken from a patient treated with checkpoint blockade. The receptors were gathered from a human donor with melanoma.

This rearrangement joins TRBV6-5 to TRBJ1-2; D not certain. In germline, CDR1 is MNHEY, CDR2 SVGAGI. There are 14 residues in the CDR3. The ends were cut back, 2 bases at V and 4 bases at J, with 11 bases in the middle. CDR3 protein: CASSYSGPLYGYTF. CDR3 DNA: TGTGCCAGCAGTTACAGCGGACCCCTCTATGGCTACACCTTC.

The CDR3 DNA follows: TGTGCCAGCAGCCCGCGGTCTAAAAAGAACACCGGGGAGCTGTTTTTT. Its translation is CASSPRSKKNTGELFF. J is TRBJ2-2 and V is TRBV5-4; no firm D call. Trimming took off 4 bases at V and 1 base at J, with 14 bases between the two ends. Looked up from germline, CDR1 is SGHNT and CDR2 is YYREEE (reference sequence). CDR3 length equals 16 residues.

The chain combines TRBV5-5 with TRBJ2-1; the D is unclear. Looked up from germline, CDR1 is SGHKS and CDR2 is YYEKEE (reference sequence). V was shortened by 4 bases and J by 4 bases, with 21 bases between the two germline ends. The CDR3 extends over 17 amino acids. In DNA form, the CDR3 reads TGTGCCAGCAGCGCCTCCCCACCTGTCCCAAGATACAATGAGCAGTTCTTC. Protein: CASSASPPVPRYNEQFF.

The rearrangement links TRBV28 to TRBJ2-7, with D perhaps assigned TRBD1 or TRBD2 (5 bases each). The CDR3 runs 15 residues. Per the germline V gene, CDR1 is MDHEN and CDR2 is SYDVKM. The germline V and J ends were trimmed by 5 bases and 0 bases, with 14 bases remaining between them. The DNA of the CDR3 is TGTGCCAGCAGTCCGGGACGGGGCCCCTCCTACGAGCAGTACTTC. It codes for CASSPGRGPSYEQYF.

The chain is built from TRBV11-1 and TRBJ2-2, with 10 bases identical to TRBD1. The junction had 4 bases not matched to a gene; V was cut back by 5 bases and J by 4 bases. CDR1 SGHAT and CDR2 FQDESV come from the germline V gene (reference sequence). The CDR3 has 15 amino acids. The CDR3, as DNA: TGTGCCAGCAGCGCCAGGACAGGGGGCACCGGGGAGCTGTTTTTT. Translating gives CASSARTGGTGELFF. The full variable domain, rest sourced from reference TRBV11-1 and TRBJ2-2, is EAEVAQSPRYKITEKSQAVAFWCDPISGHATLYWYRQILGQGPELLVQFQDESVVDDSQLPKDRFSAERLKGVDSTLKIQPAELGDSAMYLCASSARTGGTGELFFGEGSRLTVL.

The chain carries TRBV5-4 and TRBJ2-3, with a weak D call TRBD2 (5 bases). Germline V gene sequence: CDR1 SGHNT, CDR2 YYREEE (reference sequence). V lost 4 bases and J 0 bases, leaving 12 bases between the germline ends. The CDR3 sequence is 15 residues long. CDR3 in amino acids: CASSPETISTDTQYF. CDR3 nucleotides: TGTGCCAGCAGCCCTGAGACTATCAGCACAGATACGCAGTATTTT.

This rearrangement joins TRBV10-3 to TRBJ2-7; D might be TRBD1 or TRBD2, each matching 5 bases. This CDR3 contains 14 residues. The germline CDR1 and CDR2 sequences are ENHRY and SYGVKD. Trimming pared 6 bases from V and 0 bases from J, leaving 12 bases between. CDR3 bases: TGTGCCATCAGCCCGGGACGCTTCTCCTACGAGCAGTACTTC. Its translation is CAISPGRFSYEQYF.

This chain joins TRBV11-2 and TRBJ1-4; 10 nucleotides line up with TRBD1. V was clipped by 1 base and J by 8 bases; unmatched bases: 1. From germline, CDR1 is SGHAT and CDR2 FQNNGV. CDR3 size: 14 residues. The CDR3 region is CASSLGQGAEKLFF. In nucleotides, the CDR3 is TGTGCCAGCAGCTTAGGACAGGGGGCAGAAAAACTGTTTTTT.

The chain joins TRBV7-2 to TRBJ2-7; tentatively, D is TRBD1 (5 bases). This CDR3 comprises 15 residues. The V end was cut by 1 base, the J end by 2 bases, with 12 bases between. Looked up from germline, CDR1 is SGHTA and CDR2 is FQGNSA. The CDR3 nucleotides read TGTGCCAGCAGCTTAGGGTCAGGGCAGACCTACGAGCAGTACTTC. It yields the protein CASSLGSGQTYEQYF.

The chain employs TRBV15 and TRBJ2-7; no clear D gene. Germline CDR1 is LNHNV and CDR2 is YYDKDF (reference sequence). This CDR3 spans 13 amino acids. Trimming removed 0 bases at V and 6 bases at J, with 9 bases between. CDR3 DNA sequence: TGTGCCACCAGCAGAGATCAGGCCTCCGAGCAGTACTTC. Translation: CATSRDQASEQYF.

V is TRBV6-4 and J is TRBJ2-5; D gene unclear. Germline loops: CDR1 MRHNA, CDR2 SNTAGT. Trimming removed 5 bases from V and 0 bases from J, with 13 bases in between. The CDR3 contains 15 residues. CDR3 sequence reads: CASSNTERHQETQYF. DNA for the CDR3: TGTGCCAGCAGTAACACTGAACGCCACCAAGAGACCCAGTACTTC.

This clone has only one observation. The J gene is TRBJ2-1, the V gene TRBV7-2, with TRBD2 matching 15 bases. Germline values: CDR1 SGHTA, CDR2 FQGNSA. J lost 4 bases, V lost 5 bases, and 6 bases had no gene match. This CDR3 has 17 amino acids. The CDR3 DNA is TGTGCCAGCAGCCCGTTCGGACTAGCGGGAGGGTACAATGAGCAGTTCTTC. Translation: CASSPFGLAGGYNEQFF.

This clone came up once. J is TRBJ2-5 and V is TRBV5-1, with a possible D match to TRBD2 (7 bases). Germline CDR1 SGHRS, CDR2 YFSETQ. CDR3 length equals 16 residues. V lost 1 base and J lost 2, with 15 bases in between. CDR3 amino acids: CASSLSGRGAQETQYF. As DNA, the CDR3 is TGCGCCAGCAGCTTGTCGGGTCGGGGGGCTCAAGAGACCCAGTACTTC.

CDR3 nucleotide sequence: TGTGCCAGCAGTTTTCAGGGGGGATATGGCTACACCTTC. It encodes CASSFQGGYGYTF. The chain joins TRBV27 to TRBJ1-2; TRBD1 matches 7 bases. This CDR3 spans 13 amino acids. The germline CDR1 and CDR2 sequences are MNHEY and SMNVEV (reference sequence). The V gene end was trimmed by 3 bases and the J gene end by 5 bases; junction bases not matched to a gene: 3.

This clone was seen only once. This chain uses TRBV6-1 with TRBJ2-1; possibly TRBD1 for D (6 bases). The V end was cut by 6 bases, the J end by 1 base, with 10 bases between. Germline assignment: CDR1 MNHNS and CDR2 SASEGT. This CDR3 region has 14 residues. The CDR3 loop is CASRGAGSYNEQFF. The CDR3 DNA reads TGTGCCAGCAGGGGGGCAGGGTCCTACAATGAGCAGTTCTTC.

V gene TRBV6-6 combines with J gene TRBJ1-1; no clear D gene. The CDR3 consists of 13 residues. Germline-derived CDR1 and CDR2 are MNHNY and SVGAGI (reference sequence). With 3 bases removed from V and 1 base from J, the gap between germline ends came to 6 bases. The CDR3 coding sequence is TGTGCCAGCAGTTATAATTGGAACACTGAAGCTTTCTTT. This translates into CASSYNWNTEAFF.

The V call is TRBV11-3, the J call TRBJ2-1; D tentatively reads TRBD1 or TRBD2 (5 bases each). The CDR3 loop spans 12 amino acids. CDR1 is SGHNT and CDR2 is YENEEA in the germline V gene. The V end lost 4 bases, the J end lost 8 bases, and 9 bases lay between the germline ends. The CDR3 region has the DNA TGTGCCAGCAGCTCCGTGGGGGATGAGCAGTTCTTC. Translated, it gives CASSSVGDEQFF.

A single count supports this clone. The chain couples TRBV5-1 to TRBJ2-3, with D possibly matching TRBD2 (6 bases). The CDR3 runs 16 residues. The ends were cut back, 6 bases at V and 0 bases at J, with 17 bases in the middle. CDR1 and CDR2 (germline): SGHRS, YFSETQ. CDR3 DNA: TGCGCCAGCAAGGTCGGGAGCGCTCTAAGCACAGATACGCAGTATTTT. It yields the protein CASKVGSALSTDTQYF. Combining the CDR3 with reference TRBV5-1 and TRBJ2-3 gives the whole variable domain KAGVTQTPRYLIKTRGQQVTLSCSPISGHRSVSWYQQTPGQGLQFLFEYFSETQRNKGNFPGRFSGRQFSNSRSEMNVSTLELGDSALYLCASKVGSALSTDTQYFGPGTRLTVL.

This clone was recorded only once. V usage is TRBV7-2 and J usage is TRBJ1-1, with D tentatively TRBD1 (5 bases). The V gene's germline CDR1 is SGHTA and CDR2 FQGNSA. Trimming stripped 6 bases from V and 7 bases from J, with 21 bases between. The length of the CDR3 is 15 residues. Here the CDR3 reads CASRLLRAGGGEAFF. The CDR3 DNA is TGTGCCAGCAGACTGCTAAGGGCTGGTGGGGGTGAAGCTTTCTTT.

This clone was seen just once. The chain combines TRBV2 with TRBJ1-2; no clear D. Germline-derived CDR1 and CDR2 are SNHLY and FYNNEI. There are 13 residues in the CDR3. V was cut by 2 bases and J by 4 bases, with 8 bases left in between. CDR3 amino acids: CASSEYGSYGYTF. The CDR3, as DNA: TGTGCCAGCAGTGAATACGGCAGCTATGGCTACACCTTC.

The chain's CDR3 is CASSYTRTGPTEAFF. For the CDR3, the DNA is TGTGCCAGCAGTTACACGAGAACAGGACCCACTGAAGCTTTCTTT. The rearrangement uses TRBV6-5 and TRBJ1-1; perhaps TRBD1 as D (5 bases). Germline CDR1 is MNHEY and CDR2 is SVGAGI. This CDR3 region has 15 residues. Trimming removed 2 bases from V and 4 bases from J, with 14 bases in between.

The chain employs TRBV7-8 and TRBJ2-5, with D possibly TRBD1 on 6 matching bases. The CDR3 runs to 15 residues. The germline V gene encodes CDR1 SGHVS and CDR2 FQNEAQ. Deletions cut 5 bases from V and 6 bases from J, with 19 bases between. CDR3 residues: CASSLNRDILQTQYF. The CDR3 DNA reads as TGTGCCAGCAGCCTAAACCGGGACATATTACAGACCCAGTACTTC.

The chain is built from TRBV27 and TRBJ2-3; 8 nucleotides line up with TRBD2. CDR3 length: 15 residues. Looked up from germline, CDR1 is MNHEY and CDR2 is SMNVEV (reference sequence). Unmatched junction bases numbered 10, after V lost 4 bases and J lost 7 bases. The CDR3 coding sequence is TGTGCCAGCAGTTCGATTAGCGGGATAACAAATACGCAGTATTTT. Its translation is CASSSISGITNTQYF.

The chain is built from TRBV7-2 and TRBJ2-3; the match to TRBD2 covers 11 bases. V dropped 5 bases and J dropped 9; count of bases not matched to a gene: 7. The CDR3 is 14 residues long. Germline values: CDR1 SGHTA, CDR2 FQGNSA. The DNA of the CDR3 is TGTGCCAGCAGCATACTAGCGGGAGTGCAAACGCAGTATTTT. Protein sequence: CASSILAGVQTQYF.

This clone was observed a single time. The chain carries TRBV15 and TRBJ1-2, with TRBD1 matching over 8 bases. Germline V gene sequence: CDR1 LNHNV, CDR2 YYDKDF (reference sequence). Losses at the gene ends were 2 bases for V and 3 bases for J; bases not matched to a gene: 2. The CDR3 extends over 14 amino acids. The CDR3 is CATSRPTGDYGYTF. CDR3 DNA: TGTGCCACCAGCAGACCGACAGGGGACTATGGCTACACCTTC.

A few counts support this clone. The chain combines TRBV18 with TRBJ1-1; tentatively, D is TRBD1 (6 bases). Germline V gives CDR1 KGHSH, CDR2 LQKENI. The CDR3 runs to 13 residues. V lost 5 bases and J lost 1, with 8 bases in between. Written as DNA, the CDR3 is TGTGCCAGCTCAACACAGGGGAACACTGAAGCTTTCTTT. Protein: CASSTQGNTEAFF.